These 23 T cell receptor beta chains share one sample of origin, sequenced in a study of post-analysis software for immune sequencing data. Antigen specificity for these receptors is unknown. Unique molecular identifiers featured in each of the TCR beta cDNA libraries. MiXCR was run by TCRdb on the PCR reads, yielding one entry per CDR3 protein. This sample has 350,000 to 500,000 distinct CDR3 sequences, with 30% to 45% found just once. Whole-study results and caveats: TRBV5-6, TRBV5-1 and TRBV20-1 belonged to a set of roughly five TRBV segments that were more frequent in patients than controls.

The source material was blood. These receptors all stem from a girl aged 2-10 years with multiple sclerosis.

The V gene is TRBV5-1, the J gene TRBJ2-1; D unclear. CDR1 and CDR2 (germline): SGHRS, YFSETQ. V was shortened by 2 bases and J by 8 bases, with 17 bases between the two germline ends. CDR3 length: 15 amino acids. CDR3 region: CASSFGREVGHEQFF. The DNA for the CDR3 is TGCGCCAGCAGCTTCGGTCGCGAGGTGGGCCATGAGCAGTTCTTC.

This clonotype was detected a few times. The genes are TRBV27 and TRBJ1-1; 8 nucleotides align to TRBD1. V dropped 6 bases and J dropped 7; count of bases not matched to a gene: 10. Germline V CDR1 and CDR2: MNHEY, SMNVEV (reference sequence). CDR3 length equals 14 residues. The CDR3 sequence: CASSESGTGYEAFF. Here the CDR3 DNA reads TGTGCCAGCAGCGAATCCGGGACAGGCTATGAAGCTTTCTTT.

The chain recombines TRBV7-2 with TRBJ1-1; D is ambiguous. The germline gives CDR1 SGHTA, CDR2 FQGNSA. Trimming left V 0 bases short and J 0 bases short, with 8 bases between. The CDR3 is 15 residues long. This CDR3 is CASSLALVVNTEAFF. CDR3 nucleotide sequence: TGTGCCAGCAGCTTAGCGCTAGTTGTGAACACTGAAGCTTTCTTT. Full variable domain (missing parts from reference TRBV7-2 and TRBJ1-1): GAGVSQSPSNKVTEKGKDVELRCDPISGHTALYWYRQSLGQGLEFLIYFQGNSAPDKSGLPSDRFSAERTGGSVSTLTIQRTQQEDSAVYLCASSLALVVNTEAFFGQGTRLTVV.

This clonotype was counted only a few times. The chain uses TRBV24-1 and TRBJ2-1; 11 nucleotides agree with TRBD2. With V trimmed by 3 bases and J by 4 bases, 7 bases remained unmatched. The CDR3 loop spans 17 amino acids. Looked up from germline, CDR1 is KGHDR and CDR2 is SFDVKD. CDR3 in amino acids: CATSDTTGTSGYNEQFF. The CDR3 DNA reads TGTGCCACCAGTGATACTACCGGGACTAGCGGTTACAATGAGCAGTTCTTC.

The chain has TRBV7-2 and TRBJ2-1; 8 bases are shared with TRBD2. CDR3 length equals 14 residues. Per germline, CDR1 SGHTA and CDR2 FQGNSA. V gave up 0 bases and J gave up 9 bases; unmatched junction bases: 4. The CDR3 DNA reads TGTGCCAGCAGCTTAGCTAGCGGGAAAATTGAGCAGTTCTTC. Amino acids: CASSLASGKIEQFF.

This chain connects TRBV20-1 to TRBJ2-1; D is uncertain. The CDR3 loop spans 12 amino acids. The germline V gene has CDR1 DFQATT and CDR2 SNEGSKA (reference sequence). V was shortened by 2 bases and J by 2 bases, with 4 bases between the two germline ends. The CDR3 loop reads CSARRTYNEQFF. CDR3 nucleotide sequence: TGCAGTGCTAGAAGGACCTACAATGAGCAGTTCTTC.

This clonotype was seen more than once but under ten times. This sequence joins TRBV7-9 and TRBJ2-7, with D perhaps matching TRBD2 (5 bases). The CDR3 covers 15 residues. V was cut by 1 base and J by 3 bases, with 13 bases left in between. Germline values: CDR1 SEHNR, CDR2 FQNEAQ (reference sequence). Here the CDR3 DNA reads TGTGCCAGCAGCTTAGGAGCGGACTTGGGCTACGAGCAGTACTTC. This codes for CASSLGADLGYEQYF.

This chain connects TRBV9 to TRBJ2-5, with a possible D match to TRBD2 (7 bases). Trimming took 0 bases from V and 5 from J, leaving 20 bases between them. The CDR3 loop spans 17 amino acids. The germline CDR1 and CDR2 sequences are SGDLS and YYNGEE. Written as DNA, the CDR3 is TGTGCCAGCAGCGTAGATTATTGGGGCAGGGGAGGGGAGACCCAGTACTTC. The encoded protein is CASSVDYWGRGGETQYF.

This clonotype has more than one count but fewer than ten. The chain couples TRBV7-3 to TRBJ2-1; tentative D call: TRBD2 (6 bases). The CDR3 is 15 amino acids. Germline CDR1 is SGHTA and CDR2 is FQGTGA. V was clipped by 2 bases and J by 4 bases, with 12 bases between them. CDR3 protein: CASSLFGSQYNEQFF. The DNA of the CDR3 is TGTGCCAGCAGCTTATTCGGGAGCCAGTACAATGAGCAGTTCTTC.

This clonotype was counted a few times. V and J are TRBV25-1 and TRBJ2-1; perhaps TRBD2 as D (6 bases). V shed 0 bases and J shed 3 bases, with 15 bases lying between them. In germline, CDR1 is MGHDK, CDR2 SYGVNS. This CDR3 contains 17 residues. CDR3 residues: CASSEYKGSGGYNEQFF. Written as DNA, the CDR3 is TGTGCCAGCAGTGAATATAAAGGTAGCGGAGGCTACAATGAGCAGTTCTTC.

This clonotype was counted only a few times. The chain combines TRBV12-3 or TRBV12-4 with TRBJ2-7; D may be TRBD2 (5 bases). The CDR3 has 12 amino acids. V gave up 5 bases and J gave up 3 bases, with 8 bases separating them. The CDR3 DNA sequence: TGTGCCAGCAGTAAGCGGAACTACGAGCAGTACTTC. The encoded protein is CASSKRNYEQYF.

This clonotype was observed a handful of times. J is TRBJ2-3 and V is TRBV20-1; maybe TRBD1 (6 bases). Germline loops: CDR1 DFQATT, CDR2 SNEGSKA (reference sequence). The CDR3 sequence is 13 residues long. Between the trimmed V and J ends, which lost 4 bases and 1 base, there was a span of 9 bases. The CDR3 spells CSATDSRTDTQYF. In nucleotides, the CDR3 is TGCAGTGCTACGGACAGCCGCACAGATACGCAGTATTTT.

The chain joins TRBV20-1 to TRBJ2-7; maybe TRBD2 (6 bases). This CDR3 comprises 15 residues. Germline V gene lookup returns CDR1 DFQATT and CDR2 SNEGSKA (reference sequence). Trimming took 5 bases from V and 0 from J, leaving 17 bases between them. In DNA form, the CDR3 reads TGCAGTGCTGGACCGGGACTTCCCCACTCCTACGAGCAGTACTTC. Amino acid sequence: CSAGPGLPHSYEQYF.

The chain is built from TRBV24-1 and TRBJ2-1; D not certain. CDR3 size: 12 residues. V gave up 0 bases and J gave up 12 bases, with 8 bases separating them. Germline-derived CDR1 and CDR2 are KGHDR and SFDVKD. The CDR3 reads CATSDLRAVQFF. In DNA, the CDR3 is TGTGCCACCAGTGATTTGCGAGCTGTGCAGTTCTTC.

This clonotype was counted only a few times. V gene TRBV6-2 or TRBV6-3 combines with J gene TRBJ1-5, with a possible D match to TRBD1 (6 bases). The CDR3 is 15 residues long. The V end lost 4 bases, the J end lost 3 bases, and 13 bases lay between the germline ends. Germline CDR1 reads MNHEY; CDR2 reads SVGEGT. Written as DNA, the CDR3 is TGTGCCAGCAGTTTTCTAGGGGGTAACAATCAGCCCCAGCATTTT. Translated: CASSFLGGNNQPQHF.

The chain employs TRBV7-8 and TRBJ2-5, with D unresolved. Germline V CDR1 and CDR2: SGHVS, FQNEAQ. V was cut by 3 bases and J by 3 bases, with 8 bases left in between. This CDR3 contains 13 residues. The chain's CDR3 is CASSFLREETQYF. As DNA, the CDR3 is TGTGCCAGCAGCTTTTTAAGGGAAGAGACCCAGTACTTC.

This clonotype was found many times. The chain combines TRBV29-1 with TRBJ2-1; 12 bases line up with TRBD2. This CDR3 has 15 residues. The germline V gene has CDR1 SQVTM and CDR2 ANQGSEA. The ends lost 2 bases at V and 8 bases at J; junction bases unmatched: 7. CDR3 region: CSVERLAGELDEQFF. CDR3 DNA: TGCAGCGTTGAAAGACTAGCGGGAGAATTGGATGAGCAGTTCTTC.

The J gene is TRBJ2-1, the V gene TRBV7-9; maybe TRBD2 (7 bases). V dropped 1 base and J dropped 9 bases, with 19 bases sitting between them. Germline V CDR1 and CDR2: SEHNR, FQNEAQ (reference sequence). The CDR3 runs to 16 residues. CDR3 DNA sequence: TGTGCCAGCAGCTTAGAGGGGGGACTCCCGGGGGGTGAGCAGTTCTTC. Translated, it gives CASSLEGGLPGGEQFF.

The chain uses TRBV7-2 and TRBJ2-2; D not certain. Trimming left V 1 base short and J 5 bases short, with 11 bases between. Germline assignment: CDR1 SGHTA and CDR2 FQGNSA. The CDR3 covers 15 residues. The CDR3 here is CASSLEFRLTGELFF. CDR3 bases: TGTGCCAGCAGCTTAGAGTTTAGGCTAACCGGGGAGCTGTTTTTT.

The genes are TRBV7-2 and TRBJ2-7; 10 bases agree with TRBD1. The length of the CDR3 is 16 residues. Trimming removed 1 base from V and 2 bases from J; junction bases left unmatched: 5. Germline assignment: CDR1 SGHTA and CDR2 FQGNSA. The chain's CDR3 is CASSLVGTGATYEQYF. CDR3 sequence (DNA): TGTGCCAGCAGCTTAGTCGGGACAGGGGCGACCTACGAGCAGTACTTC.

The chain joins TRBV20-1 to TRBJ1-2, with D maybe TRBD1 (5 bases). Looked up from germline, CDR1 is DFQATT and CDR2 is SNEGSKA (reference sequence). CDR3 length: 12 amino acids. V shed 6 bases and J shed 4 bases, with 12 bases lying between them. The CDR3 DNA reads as TGCAGTGCCCCCCCAGGGATCTATGGCTACACCTTC. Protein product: CSAPPGIYGYTF.

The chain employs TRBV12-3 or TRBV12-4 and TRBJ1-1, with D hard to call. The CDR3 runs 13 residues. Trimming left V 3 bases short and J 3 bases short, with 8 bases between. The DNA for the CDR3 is TGTGCCAGCAGTTTTGGGCTGGACACTGAAGCTTTCTTT. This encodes CASSFGLDTEAFF.

The CDR3 bases are TGTGCCAGCACCAATTCATTGGGGCAGGGGATGATGAACACTGAAGCTTTCTTT. Translated, it gives CASTNSLGQGMMNTEAFF. The chain uses TRBV28 and TRBJ1-1; TRBD1 might be the D (6 bases). The ends were cut back, 7 bases at V and 0 bases at J, with 24 bases in the middle. Germline V gene lookup returns CDR1 MDHEN and CDR2 SYDVKM. This CDR3 spans 18 amino acids. Using reference TRBV28 and TRBJ1-1 for the parts outside the CDR3, the full variable domain is DVKVTQSSRYLVKRTGEKVFLECVQDMDHENMFWYRQDPGLGLRLIYFSYDVKMKEKGDIPEGYSVSREKKERFSLILESASTNQTSMYLCASTNSLGQGMMNTEAFFGQGTRLTVV.